This entry concerns a single T cell receptor beta chain. This clonotype showed up just a few times. The specificity of this receptor is unknown. Per-nucleotide qualities are absent, and no much larger clonotype sits a single base away. Germline trimming amounts to 4 bases on V and 3 bases on J, with 5 as the count of junction bases outside the gene matches. The CDR3 covers 15 residues, taking in both the cysteine and the phenylalanine. The retained sequence is limited to the CDR3, 45 bases, with the frame set at the first base. In the germline V gene, CDR1 corresponds to SGDLS and CDR2 to YYNGEE. The data were obtained in a study of regulatory T cells in long-lasting Graves disease (dated by TCRdb to about 2021). In terms of the full investigation: Newly diagnosed Graves' disease patients had taken antithyroid drugs for less than 3 months. This study used TCR sequencing and RNA sequencing of peripheral blood to compare persistent Graves' disease patients against newly diagnosed Graves' disease patients. The study was conducted in China and was registered as a clinical trial. A total of approximately 35 samples underwent TCR sequencing: about 13 from persistent and approximately 20 from newly diagnosed Graves' disease patients.

The paper as a whole reports these results and caveats: Persistent Graves' disease patients showed lower TCR Shannon entropy and fewer highly expanded clones than newly diagnosed patients, suggesting clonal expansion. Only peripheral blood was studied, because thyroid tissue, the primary lesion, was inaccessible. Preferential use of TRBV28, TRBJ1-2 and TRBJ2-5 was observed in persistent disease, whereas TRBV20-1 and TRBJ2-1 were favored in newly diagnosed disease. Sequencing and analysis were restricted to the TCR beta chain. As a limitation, the authors acknowledged that the small sample size may reduce accuracy. Patients with persistent disease shared more public clonotypes (around 2,500) than newly diagnosed patients did (approximately 1,000).

Library construction relied on multiplex PCR. Sequencing used an Illumina HiSeq 4000. TCR beta libraries were built with iRepertoire HTBI primers and Arm-PCR amplification of CDR3 regions. Before sequencing, the PCR products underwent gel purification. The published analysis was carried out like this. Gene usage analysis of CDR3 amino acid clonotypes relied on the approximately 62 TRBV and 14 TRBJ segments identified across samples. Filtered high-quality paired reads were merged into contigs using COPE and FqMerger. BLAST was used to align contigs to IMGT TRBV, TRBD and TRBJ reference genes, and CDR3 was defined according to IMGT. Highly expanded clones were defined as clonotypes with a frequency above 0.1%. Repertoire diversity was measured by Shannon entropy, and V-J evenness by the Gini coefficient. Public clonotypes were defined as clonotypes shared by more than one individual. In TCRdb, the public reads were trimmed at Q25 with fastp and aligned with MiXCR, with productive beta chains retained. Each CDR3 protein gets just one entry, which takes the most common genes and DNA from the rows behind it. None of the V and J calls come from the authors' own analysis; TCRdb made them. In all, the sample holds some 600,000 distinct CDR3 sequences, and more than 15% of those were seen once. Jointly, the top ten make up about 12% of the sample.

Per the publication, the time point label means: newly diagnosed GD, antithyroid drugs for less than 3 months. RNA was extracted from PBMCs in TRIzol for both TCR sequencing and RNA sequencing. The diagnosis of Graves' disease followed American Thyroid Association guidelines. Recruitment of patients was carried out at an endocrinology department in Xi'an, China. Each patient gave roughly 8.4 milliliters of peripheral blood, collected in an EDTA anticoagulant tube. Ficoll Paque Plus density gradient separation was used to isolate PBMCs, and no additional T cell sorting was done. An Agilent 2100 Bioanalyzer and agarose gel were used to assess RNA quality, and a NanoDrop 2000 was used to measure RNA concentration. This same sample was also part of a study on T cells in Graves' hyperthyroidism and ophthalmopathy. The second publication reports: A patient counted as having stable Graves' hyperthyroidism if no progression to ophthalmopathy occurred over 18 months of follow-up. Hyperthyroidism patients were aged 18 to 65 years and newly diagnosed, with disease duration of less than 2 months. Patients with uncontrolled infections, other autoimmune diseases, pregnancy or lactation were excluded. Clinical symptoms, serum thyroxine and TRAb, thyroid ultrasound, and orbital computed tomography formed the basis for the diagnoses. A first-round RT-PCR of the TCR CDR3 used the HTBI primer set with the Qiagen OneStep RT-PCR kit. Most expanded thyroid clonotypes (frequency above 0.001) were also found in blood, which suggests that blood repertoires may mirror thyroid immune responses. Ophthalmopathy was separated from stable hyperthyroidism by a 13 V-J signature model, with just over 85% sensitivity and about 84% specificity obtained in cross-validation and 80%/75% obtained in testing. In validation, progression to ophthalmopathy was predicted by the model with roughly 71% sensitivity and 72% to 85% specificity, a median of about 6 months before onset. To identify TCR V-J signatures that set the groups apart, the researchers used a discovery cohort of about a hundred patients, made up of some 41 with Graves' ophthalmopathy and some 55 with stable Graves' hyperthyroidism. Whether ophthalmopathy could be predicted prospectively was tested in an independent validation cohort made up of under 20 hyperthyroidism patients plus 17 patients who later progressed to ophthalmopathy. The 100 or so discovery patients were divided at random into training and test sets in a 7:3 ratio. Thyroid tissue and blood T-cell repertoires from roughly six Graves' hyperthyroidism patients were also compared in the study. Following sampling, methimazole starting at 30 mg daily was given to hyperthyroidism patients, and high-dose intravenous methylprednisolone was given to ophthalmopathy patients. Libraries were constructed in a second round of multiplex PCR, after which size selection and purification were performed. The libraries were sequenced on an Illumina HiSeq2000 using paired-end 100 bp reads. SOAPnuke was used to process the raw data, with reads discarded if the reads contained adapters or uncalled bases, had a mean Phred below 15, or lacked an exact constant-primer or identifier match. High-quality paired reads were merged using COPE v1.2.5, and each unique nucleotide sequence was defined as a clonotype. MiTCR v1.1 was used to align the clonotypes against IMGT TRBV, TRBD and TRBJ reference segments. Only V-J combinations with frequency above 0.0001, covering 99.2% of repertoires, were analysed. The TCS score was defined as F50 (clonal expansion) divided by E x V (chaos), with BLOSUM62-based TCRdist calculated between CDR3 peptides within each V-J. Welch's t-statistics and random forest reduced roughly 530 V-J features to 13, which were used in a naive Bayes classifier (R e1071). Sample size was not statistically predetermined, and investigators were not blinded to group allocation. The paper describes TCR Vbeta CDR3 sequencing of about 140 peripheral blood samples, made up of approximately 40 ophthalmopathy patients, approximately 73 hyperthyroidism patients and 17 progressor patients.

This specimen was peripheral blood mononuclear cells (PBMCs), taken at new diagnosis, from a patient treated with antithyroid drugs. The V and J genes are TRBV9 and TRBJ2-2, and 8 junctional nucleotides match TRBD2. This TCR derives from a young man with Graves disease. Donor details come from another sample of the same person, matched by shared clones. Here the CDR3 is given as CASSTRGGDTGELFF. The sequenced DNA: TGTGCCAGCAGCACCCGGGGGGGGGACACCGGGGAGCTGTTTTTT.